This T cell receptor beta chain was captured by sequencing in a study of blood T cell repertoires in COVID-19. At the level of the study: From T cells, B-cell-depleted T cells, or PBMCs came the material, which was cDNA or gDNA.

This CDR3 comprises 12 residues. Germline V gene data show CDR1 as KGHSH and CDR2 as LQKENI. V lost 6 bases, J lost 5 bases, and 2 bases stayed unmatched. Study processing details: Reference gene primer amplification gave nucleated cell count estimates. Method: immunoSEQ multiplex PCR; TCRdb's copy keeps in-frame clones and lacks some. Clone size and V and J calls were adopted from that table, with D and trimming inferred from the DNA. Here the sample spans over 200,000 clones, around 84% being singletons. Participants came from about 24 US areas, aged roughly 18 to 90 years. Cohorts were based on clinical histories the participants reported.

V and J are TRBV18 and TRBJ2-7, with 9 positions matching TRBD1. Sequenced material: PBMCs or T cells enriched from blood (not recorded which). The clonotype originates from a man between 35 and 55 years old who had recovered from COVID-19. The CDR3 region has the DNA TGTGCCAGCTCGTGGACAGGGGACGAGCAGTACTTC. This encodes CASSWTGDEQYF.